Below, 23 T cell receptor beta chains from the same sample are listed, as sequenced in a study of human versus mouse CDR3 diversity and MHC coevolution. The protocol was immunoSEQ multiplex PCR, while the TCRdb copy is restricted to in-frame clones and leaves out a portion. The table lists 86,000 or so clones, 80% to 95% of them singletons. Source material: naive CD4+ T cells from blood. Regarding subset: CD45RO-negative CD62L-positive naive CD4 T cells. Receptor source: a person aged 25 to 75 in good health.

The genes are TRBV19 and TRBJ2-4, with 8 bases that match TRBD2. Germline lookup yields CDR1 LNHDA and CDR2 SQIVND (reference sequence). The length of the CDR3 is 17 residues. The V segment lost 8 bases and the J segment 4 bases; nucleotides outside the gene matches: 16. The chain's CDR3 is CASQVPGLVGGKNIQYF. Written as DNA, the CDR3 is TGTGCCAGTCAGGTTCCGGGACTAGTGGGGGGGAAAAACATTCAGTACTTC.

The chain is built from TRBV10-1 and TRBJ2-7; D perhaps matches TRBD1 (6 bases). The CDR3 is 17 residues long. Germline V gene lookup returns CDR1 WNHNN and CDR2 SYGVQD (reference sequence). Trimming removed 8 bases at V and 0 bases at J, with 23 bases between. The CDR3 reads CASSLTGLEPSSYEQYF. The CDR3 bases are TGCGCCAGCTCCTTGACAGGATTGGAGCCGAGCTCCTACGAGCAGTACTTC.

The gene calls are TRBV15 and TRBJ1-1; no reliable D call. Germline values: CDR1 LNHNV, CDR2 YYDKDF (reference sequence). V lost 6 bases and J 6 bases, leaving 17 bases between the germline ends. The CDR3 is made up of 14 amino acids. CDR3 sequence reads: CATRMTSSRAEAFF. DNA for the CDR3: TGTGCCACCAGAATGACCTCCTCGCGGGCTGAAGCTTTCTTT. Full variable domain (outside the CDR3, taken from reference TRBV15 and TRBJ1-1): DAMVIQNPRYQVTQFGKPVTLSCSQTLNHNVMYWYQQKSSQAPKLLFHYYDKDFNNEADTPDNFQSRRPNTSFCFLDIRSPGLGDTAMYLCATRMTSSRAEAFFGQGTRLTVV.

V and J are TRBV25-1 and TRBJ1-1; D unclear. The CDR3 sequence is 14 residues long. The germline V gene has CDR1 MGHDK and CDR2 SYGVNS. V shed 7 bases and J shed 1 base, with 13 bases lying between them. The CDR3 loop reads CASTPGYENTEAFF. DNA of the CDR3: TGTGCCAGCACCCCGGGGTACGAGAACACTGAAGCTTTCTTT.

The chain employs TRBV20-1 and TRBJ2-1; no reliable D call. Germline loops: CDR1 DFQATT, CDR2 SNEGSKA (reference sequence). Trimming removed 3 bases at V and 12 bases at J, with 12 bases between. CDR3 length: 11 amino acids. In DNA, the CDR3 is TGCAGTGCTAGCTCCGGCCCGGGGCAGTTCTTC. Protein product: CSASSGPGQFF.

The chain carries TRBV5-1 and TRBJ1-6, with 8 bases fitting TRBD1. The CDR3 consists of 18 residues. The germline V gene encodes CDR1 SGHRS and CDR2 YFSETQ. With 2 bases clipped from V and 5 bases from J, the junction kept 12 bases outside the gene matches. CDR3 protein: CASSFLGRTGLNNSPLHF. Written as DNA, the CDR3 is TGCGCCAGCAGCTTCCTGGGCAGGACAGGGCTAAATAATTCACCCCTCCACTTT. The variable domain in full, with the rest retrieved from reference TRBV5-1 and TRBJ1-6, is KAGVTQTPRYLIKTRGQQVTLSCSPISGHRSVSWYQQTPGQGLQFLFEYFSETQRNKGNFPGRFSGRQFSNSRSEMNVSTLELGDSALYLCASSFLGRTGLNNSPLHFGNGTRLTVT.

The gene calls are TRBV18 and TRBJ1-2; D is possibly TRBD1 (5 bases). The CDR3 is made up of 15 amino acids. CDR1 and CDR2 from the germline V gene are KGHSH and LQKENI. V was cut by 3 bases and J by 4 bases, with 15 bases left in between. CDR3 sequence reads: CASSPGWRQTYGYTF. CDR3 DNA: TGTGCCAGCTCACCCGGTTGGAGACAGACCTATGGCTACACCTTC.

The V call is TRBV5-4, the J call TRBJ2-5; 8 bases agree with TRBD2. The CDR3 is 15 residues long. Trimming at V came to 5 bases and at J to 5 bases, leaving 11 bases not matched to a gene. Germline loops: CDR1 SGHNT, CDR2 YYREEE (reference sequence). The CDR3 nucleotides are TGTGCCAGCAGTCCGGAGTCAAAGCGGGGGGAGACCCAGTACTTC. This sequence encodes CASSPESKRGETQYF.

The rearrangement joins TRBV7-9 to TRBJ1-4; D is uncertain. The CDR3 totals 14 residues. The V gene lost 8 bases and the J gene lost 4 bases, with 14 bases spanning the gap. CDR1 and CDR2 (germline): SEHNR, FQNEAQ (reference sequence). The chain's CDR3 is CASYNDGVNEKLFF. CDR3 coding DNA: TGTGCCAGCTATAACGACGGGGTTAATGAAAAACTGTTTTTT.

The V and J genes are TRBV5-5 and TRBJ1-6; 7 bases match TRBD1. CDR3 length equals 14 residues. V dropped 5 bases and J dropped 7; count of bases not matched to a gene: 6. Germline V gene data show CDR1 as SGHKS and CDR2 as YYEKEE (reference sequence). The CDR3 DNA reads as TGTGCCAGCAGTTTAGGGGGCGCGAATTCACCCCTCCACTTT. This sequence encodes CASSLGGANSPLHF.

The rearrangement links TRBV5-1 to TRBJ1-5; D is unresolved. Germline CDR1 SGHRS, CDR2 YFSETQ. The V end was cut by 1 base, the J end by 4 bases, with 9 bases between. There are 14 residues in the CDR3. The CDR3 spells CASSLLGENQPQHF. In nucleotides, the CDR3 is TGCGCCAGCAGCTTGCTCGGGGAAAATCAGCCCCAGCATTTT.

This chain uses TRBV27 with TRBJ2-7, with 7 positions matching TRBD2. V lost 3 bases and J lost 3; bases outside the gene matches: 8. Germline V gene lookup returns CDR1 MNHEY and CDR2 SMNVEV (reference sequence). This CDR3 has 15 residues. The CDR3 sequence is CASSFSGTPNYEQYF. Written as DNA, the CDR3 is TGTGCCAGCAGTTTCAGCGGGACTCCGAACTACGAGCAGTACTTC.

This chain connects TRBV28 to TRBJ1-1; D is uncertain. Germline CDR1 and CDR2: MDHEN and SYDVKM. The CDR3 extends over 13 amino acids. V was cut by 6 bases and J by 7 bases, with 15 bases left in between. Here the CDR3 DNA reads TGTGCCAGCAGGGTCGCGAGGTTCGGTGAAGCTTTCTTT. Its translation: CASRVARFGEAFF.

The V and J genes are TRBV28 and TRBJ2-1; TRBD2 aligns across 9 bases. Looked up from germline, CDR1 is MDHEN and CDR2 is SYDVKM. This CDR3 spans 16 amino acids. Germline trimming cut 3 bases from V and 5 bases from J; bases unmatched to any gene: 8. CDR3 coding DNA: TGTGCCAGCAGTTTCCGTAGCGGGAGCCTAAACAATGAGCAGTTCTTC. Its translation is CASSFRSGSLNNEQFF. Full variable domain (outside the CDR3, taken from reference TRBV28 and TRBJ2-1): DVKVTQSSRYLVKRTGEKVFLECVQDMDHENMFWYRQDPGLGLRLIYFSYDVKMKEKGDIPEGYSVSREKKERFSLILESASTNQTSMYLCASSFRSGSLNNEQFFGPGTRLTVL.

The V and J genes are TRBV9 and TRBJ2-7, with TRBD1 matching over 11 bases. The CDR3 sequence is 16 residues long. The J segment lost 2 bases and the V segment lost 0 bases, leaving 4 bases of the junction unmatched. CDR1 is SGDLS and CDR2 is YYNGEE in the germline V gene. CDR3 sequence (DNA): TGTGCCAGCAGCGTAGGGGGGACAGGGGGTGCCTACGAGCAGTACTTC. Translating gives CASSVGGTGGAYEQYF.

The V gene is TRBV2, the J gene TRBJ1-1; D possibly corresponds to TRBD1 (6 bases). This CDR3 has 17 amino acids. V gave up 2 bases and J gave up 1 base, with 17 bases separating them. Germline loops: CDR1 SNHLY, CDR2 FYNNEI. The CDR3 loop is CASSESQTGGRNTEAFF. The CDR3 DNA reads as TGTGCCAGCAGTGAATCCCAGACAGGTGGGAGGAACACTGAAGCTTTCTTT.

The chain couples TRBV28 to TRBJ2-1; 7 bases fit TRBD2. J was trimmed by 4 bases and V by 3 bases; bases with no gene match: 6. Germline CDR1 and CDR2: MDHEN and SYDVKM. This CDR3 is built from 15 residues. The CDR3 loop reads CASSFRLADYNEQFF. CDR3 sequence (DNA): TGTGCCAGCAGTTTTCGGCTAGCGGATTACAATGAGCAGTTCTTC.

The chain couples TRBV18 to TRBJ2-7, with D hard to call. This CDR3 comprises 14 residues. Trimming cost V 2 bases and J 2 bases, with 10 bases left between them. Germline values: CDR1 KGHSH, CDR2 LQKENI. The CDR3 bases are TGTGCCAGCTCACCAACGGCGGAACCCTACGAGCAGTACTTC. The encoded protein is CASSPTAEPYEQYF.

The rearrangement joins TRBV6-5 to TRBJ1-5, with TRBD1 as a possible D gene (6 bases). Germline V CDR1 and CDR2: MNHEY, SVGAGI. Trimming cost V 6 bases and J 2 bases, with 14 bases left between them. This CDR3 has 15 residues. CDR3 protein: CASRARGGGNQPQHF. CDR3 nucleotides: TGTGCCAGCAGGGCCAGGGGCGGTGGCAATCAGCCCCAGCATTTT.

The V call is TRBV7-2, the J call TRBJ1-1, with D possibly being TRBD1 (5 bases). The germline CDR1 and CDR2 sequences are SGHTA and FQGNSA. Trimming left V 3 bases short and J 4 bases short, with 24 bases between. The CDR3 has 18 residues. The CDR3 reads CASSFLALQAGGSTEAFF. CDR3 nucleotide sequence: TGTGCCAGCAGCTTTCTAGCCTTACAGGCGGGGGGTAGCACTGAAGCTTTCTTT.

This chain's CDR3 is CASSLMGQGEYEQYF. CDR3 in DNA: TGTGCCAGCAGCTTAATGGGACAGGGGGAATACGAGCAGTACTTC. The rearrangement links TRBV7-9 to TRBJ2-7, with TRBD1 matching over 11 bases. The V and J ends lost 2 bases and 4 bases, in that order; junction bases with no gene match: 4. This CDR3 is built from 15 residues. Germline CDR1 SEHNR, CDR2 FQNEAQ (reference sequence).

This chain connects TRBV28 to TRBJ2-7, with D possibly being TRBD1 (6 bases). Trimming shortened V by 6 bases and J by 0 bases, and 21 bases separated the two germline ends. This CDR3 comprises 17 residues. Germline-derived CDR1 and CDR2 are MDHEN and SYDVKM. The DNA for the CDR3 is TGTGCCAGCAGCCCCTTATATGGGACACAGAGCTCCTACGAGCAGTACTTC. It translates to CASSPLYGTQSSYEQYF.

For the CDR3, the DNA is TGTGCCAGTAGTTACCGGGACAGGTTCTACGAGCAGTACTTC. It is translated as CASSYRDRFYEQYF. The chain links TRBV19 to TRBJ2-7; TRBD1 matches at 8 bases. Germline values: CDR1 LNHDA, CDR2 SQIVND (reference sequence). This CDR3 is 14 amino acids long. The V segment lost 5 bases and the J segment 3 bases; nucleotides outside the gene matches: 6.